This TCR beta chain stems from a study of T-cell reconstitution after alpha-beta-depleted transplantation in children. Findings of the study overall: Expanded clones from the graft, numbering several hundred, reportedly supplied alpha-beta T cells about two months after transplant. Several patients had high TCRbeta diversity at day 60; it came from surviving recipient T cells and thymic progenitors. One year after transplant, T-cell counts and diversity came mostly from newly produced T cells.

This clonotype came up a few times. As yet, its antigen is unknown. V was pared by 6 bases and J by 1 base, with 3 bases of the junction left unmatched. This CDR3 contains 13 residues. The germline V gene has CDR1 SQVTM and CDR2 ANQGSEA. Unique molecular identifiers were built into the TCRbeta library. Each CDR3 protein is one row after TCRdb ran MiXCR on the PCR reads. The sample comprises 450,000 to 550,000 distinct CDR3 sequences, more than 9.5% of which are singletons, and 14% rests with the top ten. V usage is TRBV29-1 and J usage is TRBJ2-4; TRBD1 aligns across 7 bases. Sequencing used PBMCs, mostly from graft donor cells, obtained 180 days after TCRalphabeta/CD19-depleted stem cell transplant. The clonotype comes from a female patient aged 2 to 10 who had a stem cell transplant for aplastic anemia, so the T cells may come from the graft donor. This chain's CDR3 is CSVATGAKNIQYF. CDR3 coding DNA: TGCAGCGTGGCGACAGGGGCCAAAAACATTCAGTACTTC. The complete variable domain, with remaining parts taken from reference TRBV29-1 and TRBJ2-4, reads SAVISQKPSRDICQRGTSLTIQCQVDSQVTMMFWYRQQPGQSLTLIATANQGSEATYESGFVIDKFPISRPNLTFSTLTVSNMSPEDSSIYLCSVATGAKNIQYFGAGTRLSVL.